Listed below are T cell receptor beta chains from one sample, sequenced in a study of T-cell memory formation after mild COVID-19. MiXCR was run by TCRdb on the 5' RACE reads, yielding one entry per CDR3 protein. Of a few hundred thousand distinct CDR3 sequences listed, roughly 21% are singletons. The sample consisted of PBMCs or a T cell subset sorted from them (not recorded which). All receptors derive from an adult woman who had mild COVID-19 (a few samples of this study predate the infection). Cell type and time point are not known. CDR3s include the opening cysteine and the closing phenylalanine or tryptophan. D genes are given only for firm matches. Clone size is given for some rows only: seen once, a few or many times, or a class if the clone is expanded.

V: TRBV6-2/TRBV6-3; D: -; size: few; J: TRBJ1-1; DNA: TGTGCCAGCAGTTACAAATCAGGGGCGCTGAACACTGAAGCTTTCTTT; CDR3: CASSYKSGALNTEAFF
V: TRBV27; D: TRBD2; size: -; J: TRBJ2-3; DNA: TGTGCCAGCAGTTTATGGGGACTAGCGGGGGGCCCGAGGGATACGCAGTATTTT; CDR3: CASSLWGLAGGPRDTQYF
V: TRBV4-1; D: TRBD2; size: few; J: TRBJ2-1; DNA: TGCGCCAGCAGCTCAGGACTAGCGAGGAGCTCCTACAATGAGCAGTTCTTC; CDR3: CASSSGLARSSYNEQFF
V: TRBV20-1; D: -; size: few; J: TRBJ2-2; DNA: TGCAGTGCTAGAGAGACTCCGGCGAACACCGGGGAGCTGTTTTTT; CDR3: CSARETPANTGELFF
V: TRBV6-6; D: TRBD1; size: few; J: TRBJ1-5; DNA: TGTGCCAGCAGTTCCTCGACAGGGTCCCAGCATTTT; CDR3: CASSSSTGSQHF
V: TRBV6-6; D: TRBD1; size: few; J: TRBJ2-1; DNA: TGTGCCAGCAGTGGACAGGGGGCACGAAACGATGAGCAGTTCTTC; CDR3: CASSGQGARNDEQFF
V: TRBV19; D: TRBD2; size: many; J: TRBJ2-2; DNA: TGTGCCAGTAGTAGGACTAGCGGGGGGGCAAGCACCGGGGAGCTGTTTTTT; CDR3: CASSRTSGGASTGELFF
V: TRBV12-3/TRBV12-4; D: TRBD1; size: -; J: TRBJ1-1; DNA: TGTGCCAGCAGTTTCCGGGACAGCGAAACCCAAAACACTGAAGCTTTCTTT; CDR3: CASSFRDSETQNTEAFF
V: TRBV21-1; D: -; size: -; J: TRBJ1-1; DNA: TGTGCCAGCAGCAAAGGAGTCCGGCAGGCGATGAACACTGAAGCTTTCTTT; CDR3: CASSKGVRQAMNTEAFF
V: TRBV4-1; D: -; size: few; J: TRBJ2-6; DNA: TGCGCCAGCAGCCAAGATCCCGTCATAGTCAACGTCCTGACTTTC; CDR3: CASSQDPVIVNVLTF
V: TRBV20-1; D: -; size: -; J: TRBJ1-2; DNA: TGCAGTGCTATGGAGGGATCTTTGCATGGCTACACCTTC; CDR3: CSAMEGSLHGYTF